The 32 T cell receptor beta chains in this list originate from one sample, sequenced in a study of T cells in Graves' hyperthyroidism and ophthalmopathy. Regions amplified from RNA transcripts were the TCR beta CDR3 regions. HTBI primers drove first-round RT-PCR of the TCR CDR3. Each CDR3 protein gets one entry after TCRdb re-called the multiplex PCR reads with MiXCR. The data show 600,000 to 850,000 distinct CDR3 sequences, about 19% seen once. The specimen sequenced was blood. These receptors originate from a woman aged 45-65 years with Graves' hyperthyroidism that later progressed to Graves' ophthalmopathy.

This clonotype has at least ten counts. The V gene is TRBV5-1, the J gene TRBJ1-1; D is possibly TRBD1 (5 bases). With 7 bases removed from V and 5 bases from J, the gap between germline ends came to 15 bases. From germline, CDR1 is SGHRS and CDR2 YFSETQ. The CDR3 runs to 13 residues. CDR3 region: CASQREGRTEAFF. CDR3 DNA: TGCGCCAGCCAAAGGGAGGGACGGACTGAAGCTTTCTTT.

This clonotype was seen ten or more times. The genes are TRBV2 and TRBJ1-2; weak D call: TRBD1 (6 bases). The germline gives CDR1 SNHLY, CDR2 FYNNEI. Trimming took 6 bases from V and 8 from J, leaving 25 bases between them. This CDR3 is built from 16 residues. CDR3 sequence: CASSPGQLPSTPGYTF. DNA for the CDR3: TGTGCCAGCAGCCCCGGACAGCTACCATCCACACCAGGCTACACCTTC.

The chain recombines TRBV5-1 with TRBJ2-1; D may be TRBD1 or TRBD2 (6 bases each). The CDR3 has 16 residues. V shed 4 bases and J shed 2 bases, with 16 bases lying between them. The germline V gene has CDR1 SGHRS and CDR2 YFSETQ. The CDR3 DNA follows: TGCGCCAGCAGCGGGGGCTCGGGGGCCACCTACAATGAGCAGTTCTTC. This sequence encodes CASSGGSGATYNEQFF.

This clonotype turned up a few times. The chain joins TRBV4-1 to TRBJ2-5, with D perhaps matching TRBD2 (6 bases). V lost 5 bases to trimming and J lost 2 bases, with 15 bases between them. This CDR3 contains 15 residues. CDR1 is MGHRA, CDR2 YSYEKL, per germline. CDR3 protein: CASSLSGLDQETQYF. The CDR3 coding sequence is TGCGCCAGCAGCTTATCGGGACTGGATCAAGAGACCCAGTACTTC.

This clonotype was recorded at least ten times. The chain carries TRBV7-9 and TRBJ2-5; the D gene is possibly TRBD1 (5 bases). Germline loops: CDR1 SEHNR, CDR2 FQNEAQ (reference sequence). Trimming removed 0 bases from V and 5 bases from J, with 13 bases in between. This CDR3 is 15 amino acids long. CDR3 amino acids: CASSLAPRARETQYF. The CDR3 coding sequence is TGTGCCAGCAGCTTAGCCCCCAGGGCTAGGGAGACCCAGTACTTC. Combining the CDR3 with reference TRBV7-9 and TRBJ2-5 gives the whole variable domain DTGVSQNPRHKITKRGQNVTFRCDPISEHNRLYWYRQTLGQGPEFLTYFQNEAQLEKSRLLSDRFSAERPKGSFSTLEIQRTEQGDSAMYLCASSLAPRARETQYFGPGTRLLVL.

This clonotype appeared many times. This chain joins TRBV3-1 and TRBJ1-5; no firm D call. This CDR3 spans 13 amino acids. In germline, CDR1 is LGHDT, CDR2 YNNKEL (reference sequence). With 0 bases removed from V and 10 bases from J, the gap between germline ends came to 10 bases. In nucleotides, the CDR3 is TGTGCCAGCAGCCAAGATCTTAGGAGACCCCAGCATTTT. Translating gives CASSQDLRRPQHF.

The chain uses TRBV20-1 and TRBJ2-1, with TRBD2 as a possible D gene (6 bases). The V and J ends lost 6 bases and 5 bases respectively, with 20 bases between them. This CDR3 comprises 15 residues. From germline, CDR1 is DFQATT and CDR2 SNEGSKA (reference sequence). DNA of the CDR3: TGCAGTGCGATTCCTCCGGGACTCGAAAACAATGAGCAGTTCTTC. Translating it yields CSAIPPGLENNEQFF.

About this clonotype itself: Being one base from a much bigger clone, this may be a read error. The chain recombines TRBV12-3 or TRBV12-4 with TRBJ2-4; 7 bases match TRBD2. The CDR3 has 15 amino acids. CDR3 bases: TGTGCCAGCAGTCCAAGTTTGGAGGGAGGGAACATTCCGTACTTC. Protein: CASSPSLEGGNIPYF.

This clonotype turned up a few times. This chain joins TRBV7-3 and TRBJ2-6, with unresolved D. V was cut by 3 bases and J by 1 base, with 16 bases left in between. There are 18 residues in the CDR3. Per the germline V gene, CDR1 is SGHTA and CDR2 is FQGTGA. In DNA, the CDR3 is TGTGCCAGCAGCTTTGCGTTCGGAGCTACATCTGGGGCCAACGTCCTGACTTTC. Residues: CASSFAFGATSGANVLTF.

The rearrangement joins TRBV27 to TRBJ1-3; TRBD1 might be the D (6 bases). Germline V lookup: CDR1 MNHEY, CDR2 SMNVEV (reference sequence). V was trimmed by 4 bases and J by 0 bases, leaving 19 bases between them. The CDR3 is made up of 18 amino acids. The CDR3 is CASSSRGGTGGSGNTIYF. CDR3 bases: TGTGCCAGCAGTTCTAGGGGGGGGACGGGCGGCTCTGGAAACACCATATATTTT.

In this sample, this clonotype turned up many times. The chain has TRBV7-6 and TRBJ2-3, with D possibly matching TRBD2 (5 bases). This CDR3 region has 15 residues. The germline gives CDR1 SGHVS, CDR2 FNYEAQ. The V end lost 3 bases, the J end lost 4 bases, and 14 bases lay between the germline ends. The CDR3 DNA follows: TGTGCCAGCAGCTTGGGATCCGGGAAAGCAGATACGCAGTATTTT. Translation gives CASSLGSGKADTQYF.

The rearrangement uses TRBV19 and TRBJ2-1; 10 positions agree with TRBD2. CDR3 length: 18 residues. Germline assignment: CDR1 LNHDA and CDR2 SQIVND (reference sequence). V lost 5 bases, J lost 4 bases, and 14 bases stayed unmatched. CDR3 residues: CASSAPTYSSGGYNEQFF. The CDR3 DNA is TGTGCCAGTAGTGCCCCCACTTACTCTAGCGGGGGATACAATGAGCAGTTCTTC.

This clonotype was detected only a few times. The chain is built from TRBV6-4 and TRBJ1-1, with D unresolved. The CDR3 sequence is 13 residues long. With 5 bases removed from V and 1 base from J, the gap between germline ends came to 8 bases. Germline V gene lookup returns CDR1 MRHNA and CDR2 SNTAGT. The CDR3 sequence is CASSSKRNTEAFF. Written as DNA, the CDR3 is TGTGCCAGCAGTTCGAAGAGGAACACTGAAGCTTTCTTT.

This sequence joins TRBV29-1 and TRBJ2-1; D possibly corresponds to TRBD2 (5 bases). The germline V gene has CDR1 SQVTM and CDR2 ANQGSEA. The V gene lost 4 bases and the J gene lost 9 bases, with 16 bases spanning the gap. The CDR3 runs to 13 residues. The CDR3 DNA follows: TGCAGCGTTGCTTCAGAGCGGTCGGGTGAGCAGTTCTTC. Amino acids: CSVASERSGEQFF.

This chain uses TRBV3-1 with TRBJ1-3; D is unclear. There are 14 residues in the CDR3. CDR1 is LGHDT and CDR2 is YNNKEL in the germline V gene (reference sequence). The ends were cut back, 1 base at V and 8 bases at J, with 12 bases in the middle. CDR3 in amino acids: CASSQVAVPHTIYF. CDR3 DNA: TGTGCCAGCAGCCAAGTGGCGGTTCCGCACACCATATATTTT.

This clonotype was detected ten times or more. V is TRBV11-2 and J is TRBJ2-3; 8 bases match TRBD1. V lost 8 bases and J lost 3; bases outside the gene matches: 4. Germline V gene sequence: CDR1 SGHAT, CDR2 FQNNGV. CDR3 length: 13 amino acids. DNA for the CDR3: TGTGCCAGCGGGACAGGAATTACAGATACGCAGTATTTT. This encodes CASGTGITDTQYF.

The CDR3 reads CSVEPTATNTEAFF. CDR3 in DNA: TGCAGCGTCGAGCCGACAGCCACGAACACTGAAGCTTTCTTT. The chain combines TRBV29-1 with TRBJ1-1; possibly TRBD1 for D (5 bases). The germline CDR1 and CDR2 sequences are SQVTM and ANQGSEA. V lost 6 bases and J 1 base, leaving 15 bases between the germline ends. The CDR3 sequence is 14 residues long.

The J gene is TRBJ2-4, the V gene TRBV3-1, with TRBD2 as a possible D gene (5 bases). There are 16 residues in the CDR3. V was trimmed by 3 bases and J by 4 bases, leaving 16 bases between them. Germline V lookup: CDR1 LGHDT, CDR2 YNNKEL (reference sequence). CDR3 DNA: TGTGCCAGCAGCCATTTCAGCGGCATGGCAAAAAACATTCAGTACTTC. This translates into CASSHFSGMAKNIQYF.

This clonotype was seen ten or more times. The rearrangement links TRBV11-2 to TRBJ2-3, with a weak D call TRBD1 (6 bases). V was pared by 6 bases and J by 3 bases, with 16 bases between. The CDR3 has 15 amino acids. Germline V CDR1 and CDR2: SGHAT, FQNNGV. CDR3 sequence reads: CASSRTGIVTDTQYF. The DNA of the CDR3 is TGTGCCAGCAGTCGCACAGGGATTGTTACAGATACGCAGTATTTT.

This clonotype occurred many times. The CDR3 sequence: CASSPGMGDTQYF. The CDR3 DNA is TGTGCCAGCAGCCCCGGCATGGGAGATACGCAGTATTTT. The chain employs TRBV11-2 and TRBJ2-3, with D unresolved. CDR1 and CDR2 from the germline V gene are SGHAT and FQNNGV. Trimming removed 5 bases from V and 5 bases from J, with 11 bases in between. CDR3 length: 13 residues.

The chain links TRBV5-4 to TRBJ2-1; the D gene is possibly TRBD1 (5 bases). Germline lookup yields CDR1 SGHNT and CDR2 YYREEE (reference sequence). Trimming cost V 3 bases and J 2 bases, with 9 bases left between them. The CDR3 is 14 amino acids. The CDR3 DNA sequence: TGTGCCAGCAGCTCCGCGGACACCTACAATGAGCAGTTCTTC. Translation gives CASSSADTYNEQFF.

This chain joins TRBV12-3 or TRBV12-4 and TRBJ1-2; D gene unclear. This CDR3 region has 14 residues. V lost 6 bases, J lost 8 bases, and 19 bases lay in between. The CDR3 nucleotides read TGTGCCAGCAGCCGAGACGGCCAAGCCTTCGGCTACACCTTC. It translates to CASSRDGQAFGYTF.

V gene TRBV15 combines with J gene TRBJ1-5, with a weak D call TRBD1 (5 bases). V was pared by 3 bases and J by 0 bases, with 21 bases between. Germline V lookup: CDR1 LNHNV, CDR2 YYDKDF (reference sequence). This CDR3 contains 19 residues. CDR3 amino acids: CATSSGLGRRFYSNQPQHF. For the CDR3, the DNA is TGTGCCACCAGCAGCGGCTTGGGACGGAGGTTTTATAGCAATCAGCCCCAGCATTTT.

This clonotype was observed at least ten times. The V gene is TRBV12-3 or TRBV12-4, the J gene TRBJ2-3; 11 nucleotides align to TRBD2. This CDR3 has 17 amino acids. Trimming took 5 bases from V and 0 from J; bases not matched to a gene: 7. The CDR3 sequence: CASSPSGGPPSTDTQYF. In DNA form, the CDR3 reads TGTGCCAGCAGTCCTAGCGGGGGGCCCCCCAGCACAGATACGCAGTATTTT.

This clonotype was picked up many times. The CDR3 nucleotides read TGTGCCAGCAGGACGACAGGGGACGCCGGGGAGCTGTTTTTT. Translation gives CASRTTGDAGELFF. The J gene is TRBJ2-2, the V gene TRBV11-2, with TRBD1 matching over 8 bases. Germline CDR1 and CDR2: SGHAT and FQNNGV. The CDR3 runs 14 residues. The trim removed 6 bases at V and 6 bases at J, leaving 6 bases unmatched.

V usage is TRBV12-3 or TRBV12-4 and J usage is TRBJ1-3; the D gene is possibly TRBD1 (6 bases). The CDR3 runs 12 residues. The CDR3 spells CATLGGGNTIYF. The CDR3 bases are TGTGCTACCCTAGGGGGTGGAAACACCATATATTTT.

The V gene is TRBV12-3 or TRBV12-4, the J gene TRBJ2-6; no definite D call. V gave up 2 bases and J gave up 4 bases, with 9 bases separating them. The CDR3 is 15 amino acids. The CDR3: CASSLSSAGANVLTF. For the CDR3, the DNA is TGTGCCAGCAGTTTAAGTAGTGCGGGGGCCAACGTCCTGACTTTC.

The chain links TRBV5-1 to TRBJ2-3, with a possible D match to TRBD1 (6 bases). The V end lost 3 bases, the J end lost 4 bases, and 15 bases lay between the germline ends. Per germline, CDR1 SGHRS and CDR2 YFSETQ. The CDR3 is 15 residues long. CDR3 nucleotide sequence: TGCGCCAGCAGCTCGACAGGAGGCTATGCAGATACGCAGTATTTT. Amino acid sequence: CASSSTGGYADTQYF. The full variable domain, completed using reference TRBV5-1 and TRBJ2-3, is KAGVTQTPRYLIKTRGQQVTLSCSPISGHRSVSWYQQTPGQGLQFLFEYFSETQRNKGNFPGRFSGRQFSNSRSEMNVSTLELGDSALYLCASSSTGGYADTQYFGPGTRLTVL.

This clonotype showed up just a few times. The chain links TRBV5-4 to TRBJ1-1; 8 bases line up with TRBD1. This CDR3 is built from 13 residues. Trimming cost V 4 bases and J 6 bases; bases outside gene matches: 5. The germline V gene has CDR1 SGHNT and CDR2 YYREEE (reference sequence). This CDR3 reads CASSDGQGAEAFF. DNA for the CDR3: TGTGCCAGCAGCGATGGACAGGGCGCTGAAGCTTTCTTT.

The genes are TRBV29-1 and TRBJ2-1, with 8 bases that match TRBD2. The CDR3 is 14 amino acids. The junction had 6 bases not matched to a gene; V was cut back by 2 bases and J by 6 bases. Germline lookup yields CDR1 SQVTM and CDR2 ANQGSEA. The CDR3 here is CSVETSGGSNEQFF. CDR3 DNA sequence: TGCAGCGTTGAAACTAGCGGTGGCAGCAATGAGCAGTTCTTC.

The rearrangement joins TRBV10-1 to TRBJ2-5; D unresolved. Germline CDR1 WNHNN, CDR2 SYGVQD (reference sequence). The CDR3 totals 14 residues. V lost 0 bases, J lost 5 bases, and 10 bases lay in between. In DNA, the CDR3 is TGCGCCAGCAGTGAGTCTGGGGTCCTTGAGACCCAGTACTTC. Translated, it gives CASSESGVLETQYF.

Ten or more counts support this clonotype. V and J are TRBV12-3 or TRBV12-4 and TRBJ2-4; TRBD1 aligns across 9 bases. The CDR3 spans 15 residues. V shed 6 bases, J shed 4 bases, and the junction held 7 bases outside the gene matches. The chain's CDR3 is CASSPNRGQKNIQYF. DNA of the CDR3: TGTGCCAGCAGCCCGAACAGGGGGCAAAAAAACATTCAGTACTTC.